Ten or more counts support the clone carrying this TCR beta chain. This specimen comes from a study of Graves' ophthalmopathy and Graves' hyperthyroidism. On the study more broadly: Peripheral blood was obtained at first diagnosis, ahead of any treatment.

The V end was cut by 2 bases, the J end by 5 bases, with 18 bases between. The CDR3 runs 15 residues. Germline loops: CDR1 GTSNPN, CDR2 SVGIG (reference sequence). RNA served as the template for amplifying TCR beta CDR3 regions. Second-round multiplex PCR came after first-round RT-PCR with HTBI primers. MiXCR, run by TCRdb on the multiplex PCR reads, gives a single entry per CDR3 protein. The sample holds approximately 210,000 distinct CDR3 sequences; roughly 21% are singletons and the top ten take roughly 40%. Exclusion covered patients with other autoimmune diseases or uncontrolled infections (as well as pregnancy or lactation).

J is TRBJ1-2 and V is TRBV30, with D perhaps matching TRBD1 (5 bases). Sequencing input: peripheral blood. This receptor was identified in a woman aged 45-59 years with Graves' ophthalmopathy. Here the CDR3 DNA reads TGTGCCTGGAGTTCTAAGACAGCGTTAACTTATGGCTACACCTTC. Translating it yields CAWSSKTALTYGYTF.